This paragraph reports one T cell receptor (beta chain). The antigen remains unidentified. One end of the junction does not line up with germline, which may come from a read error. The CDR3 has 15 residues. The germline gives CDR1 SEHNR, CDR2 FQNEAQ (reference sequence). The data are from a study of cytomegalovirus exposure and HLA in healthy donors. Study-wide findings and caveats: The authors reported that TCR beta sequences could predict HLA-A and HLA-B alleles. These predictions were accurate for most subjects in the first cohort.

Primers: 60 Vbeta forward and 13 Jbeta reverse. Method: immunoSEQ multiplex PCR; TCRdb's copy keeps in-frame clones and lacks some. The repertoire holds 120,000 to 150,000 clones, about three quarters seen once, with 1.5% to 2% in the top ten. Input material: PBMCs. The V gene is TRBV7-9, the J gene TRBJ2-5; 14 nucleotides align to TRBD2. This sequence originates from a woman aged 25 to 39 in good health and CMV-seronegative. CDR3 amino acids: CSSSLGLAGEETQYF. In nucleotides, the CDR3 is TGTTCCAGCAGCTTGGGACTAGCGGGAGAAGAGACCCAGTACTTC.